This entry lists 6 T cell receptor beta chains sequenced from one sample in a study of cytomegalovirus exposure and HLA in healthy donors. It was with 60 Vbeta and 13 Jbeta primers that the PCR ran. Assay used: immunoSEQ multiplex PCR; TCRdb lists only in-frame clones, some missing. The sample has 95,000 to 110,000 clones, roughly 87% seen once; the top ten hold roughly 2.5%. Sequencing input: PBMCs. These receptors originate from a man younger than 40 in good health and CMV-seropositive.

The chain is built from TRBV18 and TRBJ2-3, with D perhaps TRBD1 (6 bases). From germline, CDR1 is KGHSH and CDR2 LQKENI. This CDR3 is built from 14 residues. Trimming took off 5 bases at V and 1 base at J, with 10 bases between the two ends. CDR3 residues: CASSSPGGTDTQYF. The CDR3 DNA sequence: TGTGCCAGCTCATCGCCAGGGGGCACAGATACGCAGTATTTT.

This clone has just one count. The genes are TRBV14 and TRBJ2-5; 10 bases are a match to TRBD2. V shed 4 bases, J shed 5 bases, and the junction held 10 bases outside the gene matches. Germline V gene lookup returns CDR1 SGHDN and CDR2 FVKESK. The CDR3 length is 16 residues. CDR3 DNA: TGTGCCAGCAGCCCCTCTGGAGCGGGGGGGCCGGAGACCCAGTACTTC. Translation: CASSPSGAGGPETQYF. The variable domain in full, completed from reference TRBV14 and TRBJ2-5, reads EAGVTQFPSHSVIEKGQTVTLRCDPISGHDNLYWYRRVMGKEIKFLLHFVKESKQDESGMPNNRFLAERTGGTYSTLKVQPAELEDSGVYFCASSPSGAGGPETQYFGPGTRLLVL.

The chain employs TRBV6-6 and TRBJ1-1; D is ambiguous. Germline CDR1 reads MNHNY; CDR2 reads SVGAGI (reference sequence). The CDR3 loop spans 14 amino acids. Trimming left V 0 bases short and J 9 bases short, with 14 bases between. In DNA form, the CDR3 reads TGTGCCAGCAGTTACTCGACTCAGGAGGCGAAAGCTTTCTTT. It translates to CASSYSTQEAKAFF.

The CDR3: CASSKGGDEQFF. In DNA form, the CDR3 reads TGCGCCAGCAGCAAAGGGGGAGATGAGCAGTTCTTC. The rearrangement joins TRBV5-1 to TRBJ2-1; perhaps TRBD1 as D (6 bases). Between the trimmed V and J ends, which lost 4 bases and 8 bases, there was a span of 10 bases. CDR1 is SGHRS and CDR2 is YFSETQ in the germline V gene. The CDR3 spans 12 residues.

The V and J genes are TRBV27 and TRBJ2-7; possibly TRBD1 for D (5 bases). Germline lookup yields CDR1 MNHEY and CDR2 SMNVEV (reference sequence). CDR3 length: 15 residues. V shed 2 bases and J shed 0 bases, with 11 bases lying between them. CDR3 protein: CASSLNWGTSYEQYF. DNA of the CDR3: TGTGCCAGCAGTTTAAACTGGGGCACCTCCTACGAGCAGTACTTC.

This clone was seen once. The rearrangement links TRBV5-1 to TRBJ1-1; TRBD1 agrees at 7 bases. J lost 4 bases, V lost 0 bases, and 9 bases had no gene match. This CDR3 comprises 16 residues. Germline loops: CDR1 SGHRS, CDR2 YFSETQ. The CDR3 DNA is TGCGCCAGCAGCTTGGGGCTAGGGGGCGAGGGCACTGAAGCTTTCTTT. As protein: CASSLGLGGEGTEAFF. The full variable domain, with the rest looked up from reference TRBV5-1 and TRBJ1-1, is KAGVTQTPRYLIKTRGQQVTLSCSPISGHRSVSWYQQTPGQGLQFLFEYFSETQRNKGNFPGRFSGRQFSNSRSEMNVSTLELGDSALYLCASSLGLGGEGTEAFFGQGTRLTVV.